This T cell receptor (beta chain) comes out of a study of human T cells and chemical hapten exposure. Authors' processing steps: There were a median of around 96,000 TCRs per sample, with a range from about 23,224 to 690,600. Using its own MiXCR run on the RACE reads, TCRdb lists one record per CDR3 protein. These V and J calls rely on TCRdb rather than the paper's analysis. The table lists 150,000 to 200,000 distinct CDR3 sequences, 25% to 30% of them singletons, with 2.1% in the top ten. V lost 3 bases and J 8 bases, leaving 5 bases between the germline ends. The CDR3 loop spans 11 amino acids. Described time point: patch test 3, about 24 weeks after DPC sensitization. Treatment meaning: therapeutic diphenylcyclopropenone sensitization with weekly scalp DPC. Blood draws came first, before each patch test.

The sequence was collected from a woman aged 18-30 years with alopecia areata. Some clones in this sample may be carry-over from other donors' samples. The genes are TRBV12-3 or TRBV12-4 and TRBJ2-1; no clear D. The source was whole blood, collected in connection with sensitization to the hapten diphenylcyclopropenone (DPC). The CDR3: CASSFVDEQFF. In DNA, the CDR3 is TGTGCCAGCAGTTTTGTCGATGAGCAGTTCTTC.